This T cell receptor beta chain was found in a study of T cells in Graves' hyperthyroidism and ophthalmopathy. Findings of the study overall: Ophthalmopathy cases were set apart from stable hyperthyroidism by a 13 V-J model. Blood also showed most of the thyroid clonotypes that were expanded above 0.001.

Amplified TCR beta CDR3 regions came from RNA transcripts. TCR CDR3 regions were first amplified by RT-PCR with HTBI primers. MiXCR, applied by TCRdb to the multiplex PCR reads, yields one record per CDR3 protein. The sample has 300,000 to 450,000 distinct CDR3 sequences; more than 14% are singletons. With duration under 3 months, ophthalmopathy was active: Clinical Activity Score at least 3, NOSPECS at least 4. This clonotype was observed many times. Its antigen is unknown. The CDR3 runs 15 residues. Germline lookup yields CDR1 SEHNR and CDR2 FQNEAQ (reference sequence). With 1 base clipped from V and 9 bases from J, the junction kept 8 bases outside the gene matches.

The rearrangement joins TRBV7-9 to TRBJ2-1; 8 nucleotides line up with TRBD1. This TCR was sampled from a woman aged 25 to 39 with Graves' ophthalmopathy. Sequenced input: blood. CDR3 sequence reads: CASSLVGQDSLEQFF. The CDR3 nucleotides are TGTGCCAGCAGCTTAGTGGGACAGGACTCCCTTGAGCAGTTCTTC.